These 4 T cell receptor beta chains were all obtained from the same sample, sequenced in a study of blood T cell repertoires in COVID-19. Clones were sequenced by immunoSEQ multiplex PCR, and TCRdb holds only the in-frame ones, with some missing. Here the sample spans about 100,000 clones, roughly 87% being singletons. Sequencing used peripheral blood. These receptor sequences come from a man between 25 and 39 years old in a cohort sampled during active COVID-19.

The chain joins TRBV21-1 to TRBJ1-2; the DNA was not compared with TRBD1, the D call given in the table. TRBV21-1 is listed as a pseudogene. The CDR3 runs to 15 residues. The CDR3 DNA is TGTGCCAGCAGCCAAATAGGACAGGGGACCTATGGCTACACCTTC. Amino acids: CASSQIGQGTYGYTF.

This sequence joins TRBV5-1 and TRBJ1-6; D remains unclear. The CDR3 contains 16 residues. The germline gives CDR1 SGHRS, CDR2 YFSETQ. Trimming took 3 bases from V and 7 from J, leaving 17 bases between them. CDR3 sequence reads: CASSSNPTVANSPLHF. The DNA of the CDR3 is TGCGCCAGCAGCTCTAATCCGACTGTTGCCAATTCACCCCTCCACTTT.

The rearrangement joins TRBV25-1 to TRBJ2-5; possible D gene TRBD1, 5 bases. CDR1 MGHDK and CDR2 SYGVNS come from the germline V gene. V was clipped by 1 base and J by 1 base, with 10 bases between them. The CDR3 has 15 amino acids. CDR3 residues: CASSEFLGLQETQYF. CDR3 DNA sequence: TGTGCCAGCAGTGAATTTTTGGGGCTCCAAGAGACCCAGTACTTC. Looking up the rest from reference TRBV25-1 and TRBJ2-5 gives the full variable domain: EADIYQTPRYLVIGTGKKITLECSQTMGHDKMYWYQQDPGMELHLIHYSYGVNSTEKGDLSSESTVSRIRTEHFPLTLESARPSHTSQYLCASSEFLGLQETQYFGPGTRLLVL.

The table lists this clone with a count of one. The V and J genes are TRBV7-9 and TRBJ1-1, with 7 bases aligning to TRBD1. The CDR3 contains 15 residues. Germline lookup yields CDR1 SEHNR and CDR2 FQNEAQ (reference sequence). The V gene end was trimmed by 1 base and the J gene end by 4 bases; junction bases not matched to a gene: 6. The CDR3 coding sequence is TGTGCCAGCAGCTTAGGGGGACAGCTCCTCACTGAAGCTTTCTTT. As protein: CASSLGGQLLTEAFF.